This T cell receptor beta chain originates from a study of cytomegalovirus exposure and HLA in healthy donors. Across the study: Findings of an earlier analysis included roughly 110 million unique TCR beta sequences from some 180 million T cells.

Study-level results: Highly shared sequence variants in one cluster were likely a sequencing artifact.

13 Jbeta primers and 60 Vbeta primers were used for the PCR. This table comes from immunoSEQ multiplex PCR, and its TCRdb copy is limited to in-frame clones, with some not included. The table records nearly 200,000 clones, 82% of them present only once. Germline V gene sequence: CDR1 MGHDK, CDR2 SYGVNS. There are 15 residues in the CDR3. The ends were cut back, 3 bases at V and 8 bases at J, with 14 bases in the middle. As regards this clone: No antigen is known for it.

The receptor comes from a boy between 2 and 10 years old in good health and CMV-seronegative. The chain carries TRBV25-1 and TRBJ1-6; D is perhaps TRBD1 (5 bases). The specimen was PBMCs. The CDR3 DNA sequence: TGTGCCAGCAGTGAGGACCTGGGGCGACATTCACCCCTCCACTTT. Translating it yields CASSEDLGRHSPLHF. Together with reference TRBV25-1 and TRBJ1-6, the CDR3 gives the full variable domain: EADIYQTPRYLVIGTGKKITLECSQTMGHDKMYWYQQDPGMELHLIHYSYGVNSTEKGDLSSESTVSRIRTEHFPLTLESARPSHTSQYLCASSEDLGRHSPLHFGNGTRLTVT.